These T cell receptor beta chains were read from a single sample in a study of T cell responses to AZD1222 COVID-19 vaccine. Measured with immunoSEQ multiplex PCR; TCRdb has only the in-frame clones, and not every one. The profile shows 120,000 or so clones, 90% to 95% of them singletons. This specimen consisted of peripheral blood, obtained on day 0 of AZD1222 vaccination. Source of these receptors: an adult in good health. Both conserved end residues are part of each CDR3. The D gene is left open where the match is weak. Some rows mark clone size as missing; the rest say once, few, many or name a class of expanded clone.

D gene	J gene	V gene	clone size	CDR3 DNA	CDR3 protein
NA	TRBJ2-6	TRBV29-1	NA	TGCAGCGCCCCCGGTGAGGCCAACGTCCTGACTTTC	CSAPGEANVLTF
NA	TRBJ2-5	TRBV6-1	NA	TGTGCCAGCAGTGAAGGAAGACGAAGGGTCGGGGAGACCCAGTACTTC	CASSEGRRRVGETQYF
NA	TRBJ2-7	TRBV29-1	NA	TGCAGCGTTCTTTTAGGGGCGCCCTACGAGCAGTACTTC	CSVLLGAPYEQYF
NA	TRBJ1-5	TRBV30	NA	TGTGCCTGGAGTCACACAGGGAGCAATCAGCCCCAGCATTTT	CAWSHTGSNQPQHF
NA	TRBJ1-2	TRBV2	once	TGTGCCAGCTTCGGTGGGACATACTATGGCTACACCTTC	CASFGGTYYGYTF
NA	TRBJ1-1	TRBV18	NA	TGTGCCAGCTCACCAGGGAGTGAGTCCACTGAAGCTTTCTTT	CASSPGSESTEAFF
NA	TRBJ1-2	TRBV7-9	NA	TGTGCCAGCAGCTTAGCCGGTTATAACTATGGCTACACCTTC	CASSLAGYNYGYTF
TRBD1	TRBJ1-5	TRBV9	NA	TGTGCCAGCAGCGCGGGACAGGGGGCAGGTCAGCCCCAGCATTTT	CASSAGQGAGQPQHF
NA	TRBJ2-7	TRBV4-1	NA	TGCGCCAGCAGCCAAGATCTGGGGAGACAGTACTTC	CASSQDLGRQYF
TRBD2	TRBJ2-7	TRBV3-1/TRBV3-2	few	TGTGCCAGCAGCCAAGGGAGGACTAGCGGCTCCTACGAGCAGTACTTC	CASSQGRTSGSYEQYF
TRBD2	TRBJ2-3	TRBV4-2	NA	TGTGCCAGCAGCCGAACTAGCGGAGCGAGTGAAGATACGCAGTATTTT	CASSRTSGASEDTQYF
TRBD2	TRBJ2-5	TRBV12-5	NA	TGTGCTAGTGGTTTGCCCCCGGGACTAGCGGGAGGTCGGGAGACCCAGTACTTC	CASGLPPGLAGGRETQYF
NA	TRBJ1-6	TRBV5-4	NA	TGTGCCAGCAGTTACCAGGGGTCACCCCTCCACTTT	CASSYQGSPLHF
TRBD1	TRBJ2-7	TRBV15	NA	TGTGCCACCAGCGCGGGACAGGGGGCCTACGAGCAGTACTTC	CATSAGQGAYEQYF
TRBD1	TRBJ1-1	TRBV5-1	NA	TGCGCCAGCAGCTCCTTACAGGGGATGAACACTGAAGCTTTCTTT	CASSSLQGMNTEAFF
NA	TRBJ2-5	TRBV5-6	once	TGTGCCAGCAGTATAGGCCCCCAAGAGACCCAGTACTTC	CASSIGPQETQYF
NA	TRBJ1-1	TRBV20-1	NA	TGCAGTGCCCCGGTGGTCCAGCCTTTCTTT	CSAPVVQPFF
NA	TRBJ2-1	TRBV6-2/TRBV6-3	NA	TGTGCCAGCAGTTTACTAAATCCCTACAATGAGCAGTTCTTC	CASSLLNPYNEQFF
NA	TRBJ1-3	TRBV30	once	TGTGCCTGGATGACAGGCTACGGAAACACCATATATTTT	CAWMTGYGNTIYF
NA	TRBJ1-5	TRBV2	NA	TGTGCCAGCAGTGAAGGCAGTAGCAATCAGCCCCAGCATTTT	CASSEGSSNQPQHF
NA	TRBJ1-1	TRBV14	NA	TGTGCCAGCAGCCAAGCCAGAAGCATGAACACTGAAGCTTTCTTT	CASSQARSMNTEAFF
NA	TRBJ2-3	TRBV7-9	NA	TGTGCCAGCAGCTCCACAGATACGCAGTATTTT	CASSSTDTQYF
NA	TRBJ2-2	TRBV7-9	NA	TGTGCCAGCGGTCTCTATGCGGGCACCGGGGAGCTGTTTTTT	CASGLYAGTGELFF